This T cell receptor (beta chain) appears in the sequencing data of a study of cytomegalovirus exposure and HLA in healthy donors (dated by TCRdb to the late 2010s). Study-level background: In an earlier analysis of approximately 640 of the donors, about 270 Gb of sequence data and 117 million unique TCR beta sequences from 150 million to 200 million T cells were reported. About 280 gigabases of sequencing data and around 80 million unique TCR sequences made up an early release that covered 500 to 700 HLA-typed donors. The genetic ancestry cluster associated with self-reported Caucasian donors included 80% to 90% of the approximately 430 genotyped donors. The study aimed to test whether cataloging public T cell receptors could reveal signatures of past pathogen exposure. The study used immunosequencing to profile the T cell repertoires of several hundred subjects and linked those repertoires to cytomegalovirus serostatus. In addition to the first cohort of 666 subjects, a separate validation cohort of 130 or so different subjects was used. High-throughput TCR immunosequencing, statistical association of individual TCRs with disease status, and machine learning were combined to predict cytomegalovirus infection status. A later analysis re-examined previously published TCR beta repertoires from 600 to 700 donors and added high-resolution HLA genotyping to investigate patterns of TCR occurrence. In the later analysis, no new phenotypic data were used to find candidate immune exposures; instead, reliance was placed on TCR beta sequences and their occurrence across donors. To decide whether each TCR beta V gene segment behaved as functional or pseudogenic, an earlier analysis of approximately 620 of the donors relied on high-throughput TCR beta sequencing. Donor age, sex, ethnicity and CMV serostatus were collected together with the repertoire data. In a later genetic analysis, genome-wide SNP genotypes for about three fifths of the roughly 670 donors were used, and that subset was treated as a discovery cohort. All discovery cohort repertoires had been generated using a single sequencing platform. HLA typing covered class I and class II loci at four-digit resolution. Typing coverage varied by locus: roughly 620-630 donors for A, B, C, DRB1 and DQB1; 500 to 550 for DQA1; about 570 for DPA1; 450 to 480 for DPB1. Roughly five DR-DQ haplotypes were handled as single units for association and clustering, since linkage in the cohort was strong. On average, around 240,000 unique TCR beta nucleotide sequences were sequenced per donor among 398 genotyped donors of the cohort, with roughly 18% of those sequences being non-productive. General findings and caveats noted by the study authors: CMV serostatus was the only immune exposure information available for the cohort. According to a later analysis, parvovirus B19, influenza, CMV and Epstein-Barr virus appeared linked to several top co-occurrence clusters. Across donors, most TCR sequences were observed very rarely, whereas some public TCRs were present in many individuals. Because HLA typing was missing for some donors at each locus, association tests included only the typed subset. Compared with the roughly 670-donor mean, donors in an Asian-associated ancestry cluster had fewer N-insertions in productive TCRs, according to a later genetic analysis. Only TCR beta chains were sequenced in this cohort, and the absence of alpha or paired-chain data limited detectable features. It was suggested by the authors that the approach could potentially be generalized to other disease states and immunological phenotypes. In vitro tests confirmed that a few of the cytomegalovirus-associated TCR beta chains recognize cytomegalovirus antigens. In a later analysis, HLA-associated TCR beta chains were found to be more clonally expanded and to have lower generation probabilities than equally common non-associated chains. A later genetic analysis associated a missense DCLRE1C variant with V-gene and J-gene trimming of TCR beta chains, and an independent cohort replicated the association. A later analysis found that most CMV-associated TCR beta chains appeared HLA-restricted, with HLA associations seemingly driven largely by CMV exposure. Assigning TCR associations to individual alleles was difficult when HLA alleles, especially DR and DQ, strongly co-occurred. Linkage disequilibrium might explain the correlated functional status among segregating V segments, but an unknown experimental factor could not be excluded. The classifier was reported to diagnose cytomegalovirus status with high specificity and sensitivity in both the original and validation cohorts. Because counts were too low, roughly 18 rarely observed V segments, including chromosome 9 orphons, were left out of the earlier analysis of over 550 of the donors. The presence/absence analyses assumed that sequencing depth was roughly uniform across donors, and that assumption may not be true. A further reported finding was that TCR beta sequences accurately predicted the HLA-A and HLA-B alleles for most subjects in the first cohort. An earlier analysis of several hundred of the donors showed that most TCR beta V segments appeared in productive rearrangements either about 87% or about 30% of the time, which broadly matched IMGT annotations. In the study, around 160 TCR beta chains were listed as associated with cytomegalovirus. In a later analysis, 16,951 TCR beta sequences were associated with specific HLA alleles at a false discovery rate of 0.05. The sequencing pipeline was judged likely to have produced a cluster of highly shared sequence variants as a technical artifact. Because the 87-base-pair reads could not distinguish some IMGT-functional V segments, including TRBV6-2 and TRBV6-3, those segments were excluded. According to a later analysis, TCR association rates differed among HLA loci, with DRB1 alleles showing the most associated TCRs and HLA-C alleles showing the fewest.

The CDR3 runs 11 residues from the cysteine to the phenylalanine. Only CDR3 DNA is held: 33 bases, read in frame from base 1. A distance of 9 bases separates the germline ends of V and J, which lose 6 bases and 7 bases respectively. From a lookup of the germline V gene (reference sequence), CDR1 and CDR2 are MNHEY and SMNVEV. Concerning this clone: No cognate antigen has been identified for it. Base qualities are not recorded, but no much larger clone differs from it by a single base.

The method was the immunoSEQ multiplex PCR assay. The multiplex PCR relied on a mix of 60 forward primers for TCR Vbeta segments and 13 reverse primers for TCR Jbeta segments. A multiplex PCR assay on genomic DNA amplified the CDR3 region of rearranged TCR beta genes. On the Illumina HiSeq System, the amplified TCR beta libraries were sequenced as 87-base-pair reads. In the paper's pipeline: Across the 700 or so repertoires, a later analysis counted tens of millions of unique TCR beta chains, roughly 11 million of which were shared by at least two donors. A nearest-neighbor algorithm error-corrected the raw reads and collapsed the reads into unique sequences, merging closely related sequences to remove PCR and sequencing errors. CDR3 sequences were aligned to IMGT reference sequences to assign V, D and J gene segments. For a sequence to be retained, a match of at least six nucleotides to both a V gene segment and a J gene segment was required. Rearrangements were classified as productive when the CDR3 lacked stop codons and remained in frame with V and J, and all other rearrangements were classified as non-productive. CDR3 was defined by IMGT convention, running from the second conserved V-encoded cysteine to the conserved J-encoded phenylalanine. The earlier analysis of a few hundred of the donors excluded any sequence lacking an unambiguous match to a single V gene segment. An earlier analysis of 450 to 650 of the donors called V segments functional above 56.7% productive rearrangements and segregating when the between-donor standard deviation exceeded 5%. A statistical classification framework was built for diagnosing cytomegalovirus status from the catalog of TCR beta chain sequences. In a later analysis, V and J genes were assigned by comparing TCR nucleotide sequences against IMGT/GENE-DB human TR gene sequences. Using the TCRdist pipeline, a later analysis assigned CDR3 sequences along with most-parsimonious VDJ recombination scenarios. In a later analysis, every TCR beta chain was defined by the combination of its CDR3 amino acid sequence and its V-gene family, and reads without a unique V-gene family were dropped. To address suspected cross-contamination and a sequencing artifact, a later analysis removed roughly 580 highly shared, low-generation-probability nucleotide sequences. A later analysis calculated a clonal expansion index for each public chain from normalized within-repertoire ranks of inferred template counts. In a later analysis, generation probabilities were computed using a VDJ recombination model fitted to out-of-frame rearrangements, and the results were checked against IGoR. In a later analysis, hypergeometric tests were used to score TCR-TCR, TCR-HLA and TCR-CMV co-occurrence, with a repertoire-size bias correction applied to TCR pairs. False discovery rates were estimated in a later analysis by permuting HLA or CMV assignments 20 times. A later analysis grouped co-occurring TCRs with DBSCAN, adding TCRdist sequence similarity when clustering within HLA-allele-positive subsets. For co-occurrence clustering, repertoires with fewer than 30,000 or more than 120,000 public chains were excluded, along with roughly 5 repertoires with anomalous nucleotide sharing. TCRdb provides this immuneACCESS table in a form limited to in-frame rearrangements. Some clones are lacking; in checked studies, under half of them reflect an unresolved V gene, and why the rest are absent is not known. V, J and clone size reflect that table, while D and trimming were determined from the DNA. Recorded for this sample are 130,000 or so clones; around two thirds of them occurred a single time. Jointly, the top ten make up 2.4% of the sample.

In total, fewer than 750 healthy bone marrow donors made up the cohort. At the time of sampling, all cohort members were nominally healthy, though unrecorded immune exposures were likely present. The donor was CMV seronegative and was included in the group of 352 seronegative cohort members. A peripheral blood sample was collected from each donor, and TCR beta sequencing was performed on peripheral blood mononuclear cells. Genomic DNA extraction from the blood cell samples was performed with the Qiagen DNeasy Blood Extraction Kit. Sequences were obtained from PBMCs. This sequence uses TRBV27 and TRBJ1-2, with TRBD1 as a weak D call on 5 bases. The clonotype comes from a woman aged 40 to 49 in good health and CMV-seronegative. The DNA sequence is given as TGTGCCAGCAGGGGGGGAGCTGGCTACACCTTC. Translated, this is CASRGGAGYTF.